This TCR beta chain came from a study of memory CD8 T cells in hepatitis C reinfection. Repertoires were generated with immunoSEQ multiplex PCR, while TCRdb's copy carries only in-frame clones and drops some. This sample yields some 46,000 clones, of which 85% to 90% are seen a single time; 0.72% belongs to the top ten. This clone has a single count. Time point defined: late/post reinfection, 12 to 24 weeks after detection. TCR sequencing was done directly ex vivo on sorted cells, without expansion in vitro. The CDR3 is made up of 18 amino acids. CDR1 SEHNR and CDR2 FQNEAQ come from the germline V gene (reference sequence). V trimming: 4 bases; J trimming: 4 bases; junction bases outside the gene matches: 8.

The source is a man aged 18-30 years with hepatitis C virus infection. This chain links TRBV7-9 with TRBJ2-1, with 15 nucleotides matching TRBD2. The sample consisted of naive CD8+ T cells sorted from blood. CDR3 region: CASSSQGLAGGGYNEQFF. For the CDR3, the DNA is TGTGCCAGCAGCTCCCAGGGACTAGCGGGAGGTGGGTACAATGAGCAGTTCTTC.